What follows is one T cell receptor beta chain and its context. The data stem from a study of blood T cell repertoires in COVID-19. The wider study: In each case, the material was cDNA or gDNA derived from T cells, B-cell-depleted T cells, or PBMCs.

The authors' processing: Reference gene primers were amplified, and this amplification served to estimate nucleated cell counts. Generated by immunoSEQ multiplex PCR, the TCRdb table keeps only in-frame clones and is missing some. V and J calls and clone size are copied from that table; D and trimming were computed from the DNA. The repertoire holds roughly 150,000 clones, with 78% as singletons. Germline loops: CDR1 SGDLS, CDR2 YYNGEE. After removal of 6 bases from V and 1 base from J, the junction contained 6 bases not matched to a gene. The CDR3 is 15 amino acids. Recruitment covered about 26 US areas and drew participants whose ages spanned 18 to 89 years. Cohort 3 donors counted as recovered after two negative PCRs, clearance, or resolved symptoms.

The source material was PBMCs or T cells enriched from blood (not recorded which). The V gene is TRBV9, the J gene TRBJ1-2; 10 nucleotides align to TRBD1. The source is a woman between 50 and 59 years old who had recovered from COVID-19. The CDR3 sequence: CASTKGQGYNYGYTF. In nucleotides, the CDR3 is TGTGCCAGCACCAAGGGACAGGGGTATAACTATGGCTACACCTTC.